This T cell receptor (beta chain) was profiled in a study of early T cells in non-severe SARS-CoV-2 infection. Study observations and caveats: VDJdb matches were skewed toward anti-spike CD8 T cell responses.

Researchers tagged individual cDNA molecules with unique molecular identifiers. TCRdb re-called the 5' RACE reads through MiXCR, storing one row per CDR3 protein. The data show around 52,000 distinct CDR3 sequences, with roughly 6.5% seen just once and 3.9% held by the top ten. This CDR3 contains 12 residues. CDR1 and CDR2 from the germline V gene are MDHEN and SYDVKM. V gave up 2 bases and J gave up 5 bases, with 4 bases separating them. This clonotype has at least ten counts. Its antigen is as yet unknown. The sequenced material came from whole blood. The chain recombines TRBV28 with TRBJ1-5; D gene unclear. The TCR sequence derives from an adult who was a healthcare worker with PCR-confirmed SARS-CoV-2 infection or an uninfected control (not recorded which). The CDR3 sequence: CASSLSHQPQHF. For the CDR3, the DNA is TGTGCCAGCAGTTTAAGCCATCAGCCCCAGCATTTT.